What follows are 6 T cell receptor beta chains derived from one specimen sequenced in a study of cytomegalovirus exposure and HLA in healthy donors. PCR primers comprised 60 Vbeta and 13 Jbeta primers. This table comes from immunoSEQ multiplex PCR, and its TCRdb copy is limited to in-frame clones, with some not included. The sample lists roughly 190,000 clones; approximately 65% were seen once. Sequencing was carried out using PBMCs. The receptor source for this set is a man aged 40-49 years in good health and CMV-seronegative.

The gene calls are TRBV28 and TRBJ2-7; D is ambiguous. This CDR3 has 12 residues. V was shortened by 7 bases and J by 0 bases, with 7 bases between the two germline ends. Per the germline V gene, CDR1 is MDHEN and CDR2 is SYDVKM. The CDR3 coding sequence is TGTGCCAGCATAGACAACTCCTACGAGCAGTACTTC. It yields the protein CASIDNSYEQYF. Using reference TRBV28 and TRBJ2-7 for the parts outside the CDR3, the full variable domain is DVKVTQSSRYLVKRTGEKVFLECVQDMDHENMFWYRQDPGLGLRLIYFSYDVKMKEKGDIPEGYSVSREKKERFSLILESASTNQTSMYLCASIDNSYEQYFGPGTRLTVT.

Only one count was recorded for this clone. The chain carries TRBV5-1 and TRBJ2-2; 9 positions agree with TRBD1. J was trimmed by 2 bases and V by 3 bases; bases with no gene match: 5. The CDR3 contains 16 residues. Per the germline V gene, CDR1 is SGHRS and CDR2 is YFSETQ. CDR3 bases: TGCGCCAGCAGCTGGACAGGGGTGGTCAACACCGGGGAGCTGTTTTTT. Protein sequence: CASSWTGVVNTGELFF.

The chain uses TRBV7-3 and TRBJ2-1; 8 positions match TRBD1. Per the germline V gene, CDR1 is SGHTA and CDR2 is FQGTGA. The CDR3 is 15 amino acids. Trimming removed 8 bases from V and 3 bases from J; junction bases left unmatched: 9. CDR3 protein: CASGEPGQDYNEQFF. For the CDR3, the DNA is TGTGCCAGCGGGGAACCGGGACAGGACTACAATGAGCAGTTCTTC.

CDR3 residues: CASSPRTATNEKLFF. For the CDR3, the DNA is TGTGCCAGCAGCCCGAGGACAGCAACTAATGAAAAACTGTTTTTT. The rearrangement joins TRBV7-9 to TRBJ1-4; TRBD1 might be the D (6 bases). The V end lost 5 bases, the J end lost 0 bases, and 10 bases lay between the germline ends. The germline V gene has CDR1 SEHNR and CDR2 FQNEAQ (reference sequence). This CDR3 spans 15 amino acids. The full variable domain, in which reference TRBV7-9 and TRBJ1-4 provide the parts outside the CDR3, is DTGVSQNPRHKITKRGQNVTFRCDPISEHNRLYWYRQTLGQGPEFLTYFQNEAQLEKSRLLSDRFSAERPKGSFSTLEIQRTEQGDSAMYLCASSPRTATNEKLFFGSGTQLSVL.

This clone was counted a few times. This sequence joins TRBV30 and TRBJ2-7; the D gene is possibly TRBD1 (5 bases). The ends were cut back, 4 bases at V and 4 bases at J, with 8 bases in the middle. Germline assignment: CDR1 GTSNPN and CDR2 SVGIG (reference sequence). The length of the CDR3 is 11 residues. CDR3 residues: CAWKRQYEQYF. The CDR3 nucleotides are TGTGCCTGGAAACGACAGTACGAGCAGTACTTC.

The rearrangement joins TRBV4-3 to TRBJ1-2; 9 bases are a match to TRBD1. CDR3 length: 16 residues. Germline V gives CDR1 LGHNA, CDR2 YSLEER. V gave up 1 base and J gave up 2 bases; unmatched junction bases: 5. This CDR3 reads CASSQGRQGVNYGYTF. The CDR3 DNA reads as TGCGCCAGCAGCCAAGGGCGACAGGGGGTGAACTATGGCTACACCTTC.